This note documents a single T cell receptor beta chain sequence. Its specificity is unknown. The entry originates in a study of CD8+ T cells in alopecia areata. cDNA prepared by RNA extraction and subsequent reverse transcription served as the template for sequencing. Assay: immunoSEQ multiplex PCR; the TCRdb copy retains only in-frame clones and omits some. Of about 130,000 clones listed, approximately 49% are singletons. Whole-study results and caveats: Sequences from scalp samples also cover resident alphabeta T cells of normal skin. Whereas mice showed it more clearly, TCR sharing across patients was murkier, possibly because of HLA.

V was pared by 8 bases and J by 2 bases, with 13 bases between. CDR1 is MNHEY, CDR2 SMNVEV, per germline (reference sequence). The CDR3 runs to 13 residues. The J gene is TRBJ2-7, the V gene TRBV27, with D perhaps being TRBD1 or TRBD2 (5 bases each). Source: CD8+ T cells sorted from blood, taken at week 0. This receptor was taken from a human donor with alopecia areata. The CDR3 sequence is CASAWDATYEQYF. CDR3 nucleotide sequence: TGTGCCAGCGCCTGGGACGCTACCTACGAGCAGTACTTC.